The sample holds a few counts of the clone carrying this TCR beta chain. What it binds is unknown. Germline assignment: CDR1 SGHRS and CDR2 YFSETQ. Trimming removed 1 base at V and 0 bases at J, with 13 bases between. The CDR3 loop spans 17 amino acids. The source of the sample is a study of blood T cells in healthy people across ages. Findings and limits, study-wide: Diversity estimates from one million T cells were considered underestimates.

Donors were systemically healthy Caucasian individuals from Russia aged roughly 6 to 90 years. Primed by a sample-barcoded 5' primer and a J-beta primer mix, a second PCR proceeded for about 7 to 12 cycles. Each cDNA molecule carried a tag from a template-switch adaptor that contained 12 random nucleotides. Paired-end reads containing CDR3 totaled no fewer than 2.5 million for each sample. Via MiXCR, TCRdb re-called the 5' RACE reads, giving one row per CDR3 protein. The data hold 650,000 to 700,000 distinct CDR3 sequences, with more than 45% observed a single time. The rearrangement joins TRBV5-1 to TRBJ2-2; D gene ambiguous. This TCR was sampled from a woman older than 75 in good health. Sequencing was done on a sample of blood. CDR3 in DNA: TGCGCCAGCAGCTTGTCGGGCGTTGGCGCGAACACCGGGGAGCTGTTTTTT. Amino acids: CASSLSGVGANTGELFF.